Detailed here is one TCR beta chain. The record originates from a study of blood T cell repertoires in COVID-19. Study details: Some COVID-19 samples were acute and others convalescent; all came from the United States, Italy and Spain. PBMCs, B-cell-depleted T cells, or T cells provided the cDNA or gDNA that made up the material.

Seattle researchers signed up patients amid active infection and tracked them longitudinally. This CDR3 has 14 residues. The germline V gene encodes CDR1 LGHDT and CDR2 YNNKEL (reference sequence). The V end lost 0 bases, the J end lost 6 bases, and 6 bases lay between the germline ends. Sequencing used immunoSEQ multiplex PCR; TCRdb keeps in-frame clones, though not all of them. The sample records more than 200,000 clones, about 88% being singletons. The source is a woman aged 50 to 60 with COVID-19, enrolled during active disease. Sequenced input: peripheral blood. The rearrangement links TRBV3-1 (or the pseudogene TRBV3-2) to TRBJ1-6; D remains unclear. CDR3 nucleotide sequence: TGTGCCAGCAGCCAAGAAGGAGCTAATTCACCCCTCCACTTT. It encodes CASSQEGANSPLHF.